This TCR beta chain was recorded in a study of T-cell memory formation after mild COVID-19 (dated by TCRdb to the early 2020s). Some background on the complete study: TCR sequence clusters from the two donors were found to be largely donor specific. Two young, previously healthy adult volunteers made up the cohort, one male and one female. In a couple of donors, T-cell clones that expanded and contracted after mild COVID-19 were tracked by sequencing TCRalpha and TCRbeta repertoires over time.

Results and caveats for the whole study, not just this receptor: Only a couple of mild cases were covered in the study, and larger cohorts including severe cases with pre-infection samples were considered necessary. Some responding clones were detected in pre-infection memory, suggesting pre-existing cross-reactive memory T cells joined the SARS-CoV-2 response. Contracting CD4+ clones turned up mainly in the CM and EM memory subsets, whereas EMRA was where CD8+ clones were enriched. SARS-CoV-2 specificity was not confirmed for the second-wave clones peaking on day 37. Clones that contracted from day 15 to 85 showed balanced CD4/CD8 phenotypes, whereas a second wave of clones that expanded from day 15 to 37 leaned towards CD4+.

Sequenced using an Illumina NovaSeq 6000. TCRalpha and TCRbeta cDNA libraries were constructed by 5'RACE with constant-segment primers, with sample barcodes and unique molecular identifiers being introduced. RNA was extracted from every sample with Trizol reagent. The libraries were amplified in two PCR steps, and the second step added a second sample barcode and Illumina TruSeq adapters. The libraries were sequenced on an Illumina NovaSeq using 2 x 150 bp paired-end reads. Processing in the source paper ran as follows. Reads were demultiplexed and collapsed into UMI-guided consensus sequences with migec v1.2.7. Using mixcr v2.1.11, the UMI consensuses were aligned to TRA and TRB V and J templates and assembled into clonotypes. Expanded or contracted clonotypes were those called significant by both edgeR and NoisET, with noise models trained on biological replicates. For edgeR calls, the cutoffs were a false discovery rate-adjusted p below 0.01 and a log2 fold-change threshold of 1. As an exploratory analysis of dynamics, max-normalized trajectories of the 1000 most abundant clonotypes were examined with PCA combined with hierarchical clustering. The CD4 or CD8 phenotype of responding clones was assigned using the separately sequenced CD4+ and CD8+ repertoires. TCRdb trimmed the raw reads at Q25, called clones with MiXCR and kept productive beta chains. Each CDR3 protein appears once, grouped with its most common genes and DNA. What appears here as the V and J calls and clone size reflects TCRdb's work, not the paper's. In all, the sample holds fewer than 140,000 distinct CDR3 sequences, and approximately 17% of those were seen once. Of the sample, roughly 27% is held by the ten largest clones.

Ficoll-Paque density gradient centrifugation was used to isolate PBMCs. Worth noting for this clonotype: No cognate antigen has been identified for it. Within one base of it there is no much larger clone, and no base qualities were kept.

CDR1 and CDR2, per the germline V gene, are SNHLY and FYNNEI. The CDR3 sequence holds 17 residues, the cysteine and phenylalanine included. Only the CDR3 portion is preserved as DNA: 51 bases, with reading frame beginning at the first base. V is pruned by 3 bases and J by 1 base, leaving 8 bases of the junction without a gene match. Sequencing input: PBMCs or a T cell subset sorted from them (not recorded which). The sequence was collected from an adult woman who had mild COVID-19 (a few samples of this study predate the infection). The sample titles of this study are shuffled in the database, so cell type and time point are left out; the donor was told from shared clones. Rearrangement joined TRBV2 to TRBJ2-5; TRBD2 agrees with 10 junctional bases. The DNA sequence follows: TGTGCCAGCAGTGATATGGTAGCGGGGGGCGCCCAAGAGACCCAGTACTTC. Its coded protein is CASSDMVAGGAQETQYF.